This T cell receptor (beta chain) was retrieved from a study of T cell responses to AZD1222 COVID-19 vaccine. Study-level findings and limits: Repertoires were obtained solely post-peak T cell response. A reported finding is that nearly half of spike-specific TCRs target unmutated variant regions. At baseline, just a handful of AZD1222 recipients tested seropositive.

V lost 1 base to trimming and J lost 5 bases, with 12 bases between them. Germline V CDR1 and CDR2: SGHDT, YYEEEE. The CDR3 extends over 14 amino acids. As for this clone: Its antigen is still unknown.

The method was immunoSEQ multiplex PCR; TCRdb's version includes in-frame clones alone and lacks a portion of them. The table has some 86,000 clones, about 91% seen once. The sequenced sample was peripheral blood, obtained on day 0 of AZD1222 vaccination. The rearrangement uses TRBV5-6 and TRBJ2-5, with D hard to call. This TCR was recovered from an adult in good health. CDR3 bases: TGTGCCAGCAGCTTGACCGTAATCACGGAGACCCAGTACTTC. Translation gives CASSLTVITETQYF.